A selection of T cell receptor beta chains follows, all from one sample in a study of STAT5B mutations in CD4+ large granular lymphocyte leukemia. Only in-frame clones appear in the TCRdb table, and some are missing; sequencing was by immunoSEQ multiplex PCR. This table holds 25,000 to 30,000 clones, approximately 84% found once. The sequenced material came from CD4+ T cells from blood buffy coats. All receptors come from a human donor in good health. CDR3s include the opening cysteine and the closing phenylalanine or tryptophan. Fields, in order: J gene, CDR3 length, V gene, D gene, clone size, CDR3 protein, CDR3 DNA. D genes are given only for firm matches. Not all rows give a size; the values are once, few, many and, for expanded clones, a class.

j_gene: TRBJ2-3
len: 13
v_gene: TRBV30
d_gene: NA
abundance: NA
CDR3aa: CAWSRKPPDTQYF
CDR3nt: TGTGCCTGGAGTCGAAAACCCCCGGATACGCAGTATTTT

j_gene: TRBJ1-4
len: 15
v_gene: TRBV6-1
d_gene: NA
abundance: NA
CDR3aa: CATSNAGTTNEKLFF
CDR3nt: TGTGCCACCTCCAACGCGGGGACTACTAATGAAAAACTGTTTTTT

j_gene: TRBJ1-5
len: 15
v_gene: TRBV6-5
d_gene: TRBD1
abundance: NA
CDR3aa: CASRGDRWVLQPQHF
CDR3nt: TGTGCCAGCAGGGGGGACAGATGGGTACTTCAGCCCCAGCATTTT

j_gene: TRBJ2-3
len: 13
v_gene: TRBV18
d_gene: NA
abundance: NA
CDR3aa: CASSPRGTDTQYF
CDR3nt: TGTGCCAGCTCACCACGGGGCACAGATACGCAGTATTTT

j_gene: TRBJ2-6
len: 19
v_gene: TRBV5-1
d_gene: NA
abundance: NA
CDR3aa: CASSLHPPGEVLGANVLTF
CDR3nt: TGCGCCAGCAGCTTGCATCCGCCAGGCGAAGTTCTGGGGGCCAACGTCCTGACTTTC

j_gene: TRBJ2-1
len: 15
v_gene: TRBV9
d_gene: TRBD2
abundance: NA
CDR3aa: CASSETSGVGNEQFF
CDR3nt: TGTGCCAGCAGCGAAACTAGCGGGGTAGGGAATGAGCAGTTCTTC

j_gene: TRBJ2-3
len: 13
v_gene: TRBV5-4
d_gene: NA
abundance: NA
CDR3aa: CASSLFRADTQYF
CDR3nt: TGTGCCAGCAGCTTGTTTCGCGCAGATACGCAGTATTTT

j_gene: TRBJ1-1
len: 17
v_gene: TRBV5-1
d_gene: TRBD1
abundance: NA
CDR3aa: CASTRGQGAFANTEAFF
CDR3nt: TGCGCCAGCACAAGGGGACAGGGGGCTTTCGCGAACACTGAAGCTTTCTTT

j_gene: TRBJ1-2
len: 11
v_gene: TRBV7-2
d_gene: NA
abundance: few
CDR3aa: CASAYQGSYTF
CDR3nt: TGTGCCAGCGCCTACCAGGGGAGCTACACCTTC

j_gene: TRBJ1-1
len: 14
v_gene: TRBV7-8
d_gene: NA
abundance: NA
CDR3aa: CASSLVTEGTEAFF
CDR3nt: TGTGCCAGCAGCTTAGTAACCGAGGGCACTGAAGCTTTCTTT

j_gene: TRBJ2-1
len: 15
v_gene: TRBV27
d_gene: NA
abundance: NA
CDR3aa: CASSPIPGALNEQFF
CDR3nt: TGTGCCAGCAGTCCCATCCCGGGGGCCCTCAATGAGCAGTTCTTC

j_gene: TRBJ1-3
len: 14
v_gene: TRBV6-6
d_gene: NA
abundance: once
CDR3aa: CASSDSYSGNTIYF
CDR3nt: TGTGCCAGCAGTGACAGCTACTCTGGAAACACCATATATTTT

j_gene: TRBJ2-3
len: 11
v_gene: TRBV5-4
d_gene: NA
abundance: NA
CDR3aa: CASSLRDTQYF
CDR3nt: TGTGCCAGCAGCCTGCGAGATACGCAGTATTTT

j_gene: TRBJ1-1
len: 11
v_gene: TRBV29-1
d_gene: NA
abundance: once
CDR3aa: CSVGTNTEAFF
CDR3nt: TGCAGCGTTGGTACGAACACTGAAGCTTTCTTT

j_gene: TRBJ2-7
len: 16
v_gene: TRBV27
d_gene: NA
abundance: NA
CDR3aa: CASSSLGGTRTSEQYF
CDR3nt: TGTGCCAGCAGTTCCCTTGGGGGGACTCGGACATCCGAGCAGTACTTC

j_gene: TRBJ2-3
len: 14
v_gene: TRBV27
d_gene: NA
abundance: NA
CDR3aa: CASSPMGGTDTQYF
CDR3nt: TGTGCCAGCAGTCCGATGGGGGGCACAGATACGCAGTATTTT

j_gene: TRBJ1-5
len: 15
v_gene: TRBV2
d_gene: NA
abundance: NA
CDR3aa: CASSEALDGNQPQHF
CDR3nt: TGTGCCAGCAGTGAAGCGCTGGACGGCAATCAGCCCCAGCATTTT

j_gene: TRBJ2-1
len: 15
v_gene: TRBV19
d_gene: TRBD1
abundance: NA
CDR3aa: CASSPRTGGFDEQFF
CDR3nt: TGTGCCAGTAGTCCCCGGACAGGGGGCTTCGATGAGCAGTTCTTC

j_gene: TRBJ2-7
len: 14
v_gene: TRBV21-1
d_gene: NA
abundance: NA
CDR3aa: CASSTRDRGSEQYF
CDR3nt: TGTGCCAGCAGCACCAGGGACAGGGGTTCCGAGCAGTACTTC

j_gene: TRBJ1-2
len: 12
v_gene: TRBV4-2
d_gene: NA
abundance: NA
CDR3aa: CASSISDLGYTF
CDR3nt: TGTGCCAGCAGTATCTCAGACTTGGGCTACACCTTC

j_gene: TRBJ1-2
len: 16
v_gene: TRBV5-6
d_gene: NA
abundance: NA
CDR3aa: CASSRTGGVMNYGYTF
CDR3nt: TGTGCCAGCAGCCGGACCGGCGGGGTAATGAACTATGGCTACACCTTC

j_gene: TRBJ1-1
len: 16
v_gene: TRBV7-9
d_gene: NA
abundance: NA
CDR3aa: CASSSQDSSLNTEAFF
CDR3nt: TGTGCCAGCAGCTCCCAGGACAGCAGCTTGAACACTGAAGCTTTCTTT

j_gene: TRBJ2-3
len: 14
v_gene: TRBV7-2
d_gene: NA
abundance: NA
CDR3aa: CASSFSDSTDTQYF
CDR3nt: TGTGCCAGCAGCTTCTCGGACAGCACAGATACGCAGTATTTT

j_gene: TRBJ2-7
len: 14
v_gene: TRBV19
d_gene: TRBD1
abundance: NA
CDR3aa: CASSIGTVSYEQYF
CDR3nt: TGTGCCAGTAGTATCGGGACAGTTTCCTACGAGCAGTACTTC

j_gene: TRBJ2-5
len: 13
v_gene: TRBV6-6
d_gene: NA
abundance: NA
CDR3aa: CASSRTAQETQYF
CDR3nt: TGTGCCAGCAGCCGGACAGCACAAGAGACCCAGTACTTC

j_gene: TRBJ2-3
len: 14
v_gene: TRBV19
d_gene: TRBD2
abundance: NA
CDR3aa: CASSMGRVTDTQYF
CDR3nt: TGTGCCAGTAGTATGGGGAGGGTCACAGATACGCAGTATTTT